The 17 T cell receptor beta chains below were found in one sample sequenced in a study of shared clonotypes between healthy human individuals. This table comes from immunoSEQ multiplex PCR, and its TCRdb copy is limited to in-frame clones, with some not included. The sample includes 740,000 or so clones, 73% of them seen just once. The sample consisted of memory CD4+ T cells sorted from blood. Subset reported: CD45RA-negative fraction. Every receptor here comes from a woman aged 25 to 39 in good health.

This clone was observed a few times. Other DNA sequences in the sample encode the same CDR3. This chain joins TRBV5-1 and TRBJ1-2; no reliable D call. The CDR3 totals 13 residues. Germline-derived CDR1 and CDR2 are SGHRS and YFSETQ. V lost 4 bases and J lost 2, with 9 bases in between. Here the CDR3 DNA reads TGCGCCAGCAGCATGGACGGGAACTATGGCTACACCTTC. It specifies CASSMDGNYGYTF.

This clone was seen only once. The V call is TRBV6-5, the J call TRBJ2-2, with 8 bases lining up with TRBD1. CDR1 is MNHEY, CDR2 SVGAGI, per germline. Trimming cost V 8 bases and J 1 base; bases outside gene matches: 3. The CDR3 has 14 residues. The CDR3 spells CASLDRGNTGELFF. For the CDR3, the DNA is TGTGCCAGCCTTGACAGGGGGAACACCGGGGAGCTGTTTTTT.

The rearrangement uses TRBV4-1 and TRBJ2-2; D tentatively fits TRBD1 or TRBD2 (5 bases each). This CDR3 contains 15 residues. Germline-derived CDR1 and CDR2 are MGHRA and YSYEKL. V shed 3 bases and J shed 4 bases, with 12 bases lying between them. The CDR3 nucleotides are TGCGCCAGCAGCCACGGCCGGGACGGCACCGGGGAGCTGTTTTTT. Translated: CASSHGRDGTGELFF.

The chain combines TRBV4-2 with TRBJ2-7, with no clear D. V was clipped by 0 bases and J by 3 bases, with 12 bases between them. The CDR3 sequence is 15 residues long. Per the germline V gene, CDR1 is LGHNA and CDR2 is YNFKEQ. CDR3: CASSQEFGYLYEQYF. The CDR3 DNA reads as TGTGCCAGCAGCCAAGAATTCGGCTACCTCTACGAGCAGTACTTC.

This chain links TRBV7-2 with TRBJ1-5; 9 bases map to TRBD1. This CDR3 has 19 amino acids. CDR1 is SGHTA and CDR2 is FQGNSA in the germline V gene. J lost 1 base, V lost 4 bases, and 14 bases had no gene match. The DNA for the CDR3 is TGTGCCAGCAGCTCCCCGGGACAGGGTTTCTTTGCGAGCAATCAGCCCCAGCATTTT. It is translated as CASSSPGQGFFASNQPQHF.

The chain uses TRBV7-2 and TRBJ2-1; 9 bases are shared with TRBD2. Trimming took 2 bases from V and 5 from J; bases not matched to a gene: 7. This CDR3 has 16 residues. The germline V gene encodes CDR1 SGHTA and CDR2 FQGNSA. The CDR3 loop reads CASSLYPSGADNEQFF. The CDR3 nucleotides are TGTGCCAGCAGCTTATACCCTAGCGGGGCCGACAATGAGCAGTTCTTC.

This clone came up a few times. The chain is built from TRBV7-2 and TRBJ1-1; no clear D. The CDR3 is 11 residues long. Trimming removed 5 bases from V and 11 bases from J, with 12 bases in between. Germline V gene sequence: CDR1 SGHTA, CDR2 FQGNSA. CDR3 residues: CASSPSKRAFF. The CDR3 DNA follows: TGTGCCAGCAGCCCTAGTAAGAGGGCTTTCTTT.

This chain joins TRBV7-2 and TRBJ2-1; D unresolved. V lost 1 base, J lost 1 base, and 8 bases lay in between. CDR3 length equals 15 residues. Germline V gene lookup returns CDR1 SGHTA and CDR2 FQGNSA. The CDR3 DNA is TGTGCCAGCAGCTTAGACGCCGTGTCCTACAATGAGCAGTTCTTC. Translated, it gives CASSLDAVSYNEQFF. Full variable domain (missing parts from reference TRBV7-2 and TRBJ2-1): GAGVSQSPSNKVTEKGKDVELRCDPISGHTALYWYRQSLGQGLEFLIYFQGNSAPDKSGLPSDRFSAERTGGSVSTLTIQRTQQEDSAVYLCASSLDAVSYNEQFFGPGTRLTVL.

The rearrangement links TRBV5-4 to TRBJ2-3; 9 bases map to TRBD2. The CDR3 runs 16 residues. V trimming: 0 bases; J trimming: 2 bases; junction bases outside the gene matches: 4. Germline V gene lookup returns CDR1 SGHNT and CDR2 YYREEE (reference sequence). CDR3 residues: CASSLGAGGATDTQYF. CDR3 DNA: TGTGCCAGCAGCTTGGGGGCGGGAGGGGCCACAGATACGCAGTATTTT. The full variable domain, its missing parts supplied by reference TRBV5-4 and TRBJ2-3, is ETGVTQSPTHLIKTRGQQVTLRCSSQSGHNTVSWYQQALGQGPQFIFQYYREEENGRGNFPPRFSGLQFPNYSSELNVNALELDDSALYLCASSLGAGGATDTQYFGPGTRLTVL.

The V gene is TRBV2, the J gene TRBJ2-5; 9 positions agree with TRBD1. Germline-derived CDR1 and CDR2 are SNHLY and FYNNEI. This CDR3 spans 16 amino acids. Trimming at V came to 6 bases and at J to 0 bases, leaving 8 bases not matched to a gene. CDR3 bases: TGTGCCAGCAGCCCTAGGGACAGGGAACACCAAGAGACCCAGTACTTC. Its protein is CASSPRDREHQETQYF.

This clone came up a few times. The gene calls are TRBV5-1 and TRBJ1-2, with 9 bases lining up with TRBD1. The CDR3 is made up of 13 amino acids. Germline assignment: CDR1 SGHRS and CDR2 YFSETQ. J lost 4 bases, V lost 4 bases, and 2 bases had no gene match. Written as DNA, the CDR3 is TGCGCCAGCAGCCAGGACAGGGGCTATGGCTACACCTTC. Translating gives CASSQDRGYGYTF.

This rearrangement joins TRBV11-1 to TRBJ2-3; 7 bases align to TRBD2. Germline V lookup: CDR1 SGHAT, CDR2 FQDESV (reference sequence). The CDR3 has 14 residues. V gave up 7 bases and J gave up 3 bases; unmatched junction bases: 7. The CDR3, as DNA: TGTGCCAGCAAATTGGCGCGGGAGACAGATACGCAGTATTTT. The encoded protein is CASKLARETDTQYF.

This chain uses TRBV2 with TRBJ1-2; the D is unclear. Per the germline V gene, CDR1 is SNHLY and CDR2 is FYNNEI. V lost 6 bases and J lost 3, with 8 bases in between. The length of the CDR3 is 12 residues. The CDR3 reads CASRPWDYGYTF. The CDR3 DNA sequence: TGTGCCAGCAGGCCCTGGGACTATGGCTACACCTTC. Drawing the rest from reference TRBV2 and TRBJ1-2, the complete variable domain is EPEVTQTPSHQVTQMGQEVILRCVPISNHLYFYWYRQILGQKVEFLVSFYNNEISEKSEIFDDQFSVERPDGSNFTLKIRSTKLEDSAMYFCASRPWDYGYTFGSGTRLTVV.

V gene TRBV28 combines with J gene TRBJ2-7; D not resolved. The germline V and J ends were trimmed by 5 bases and 3 bases, with 17 bases remaining between them. CDR3 size: 15 residues. Looked up from germline, CDR1 is MDHEN and CDR2 is SYDVKM. CDR3 nucleotide sequence: TGTGCCAGCAGTAATCCGCATGGTATAGGCTACGAGCAGTACTTC. It specifies CASSNPHGIGYEQYF. The entire variable domain, with the rest obtained from reference TRBV28 and TRBJ2-7, is as follows: DVKVTQSSRYLVKRTGEKVFLECVQDMDHENMFWYRQDPGLGLRLIYFSYDVKMKEKGDIPEGYSVSREKKERFSLILESASTNQTSMYLCASSNPHGIGYEQYFGPGTRLTVT.

The rearrangement links TRBV4-1 to TRBJ2-3, with 10 bases identical to TRBD2. The trim removed 1 base at V and 0 bases at J, leaving 7 bases unmatched. Looked up from germline, CDR1 is MGHRA and CDR2 is YSYEKL. The CDR3 totals 18 residues. CDR3 DNA sequence: TGCGCCAGCAGCCAAGGCGCTGTGACTAGCGGGAGCACAGATACGCAGTATTTT. Encoded protein: CASSQGAVTSGSTDTQYF.

CDR3 sequence reads: CASSSRDGGKQFF. As DNA, the CDR3 is TGCGCCAGCAGCTCCCGGGACGGAGGAAAGCAGTTCTTC. V and J are TRBV5-1 and TRBJ2-1; D tentatively fits TRBD1 or TRBD2 (5 bases each). The V end was cut by 3 bases, the J end by 11 bases, with 15 bases between. Germline values: CDR1 SGHRS, CDR2 YFSETQ. The CDR3 covers 13 residues. The entire variable domain, with the rest obtained from reference TRBV5-1 and TRBJ2-1, is as follows: KAGVTQTPRYLIKTRGQQVTLSCSPISGHRSVSWYQQTPGQGLQFLFEYFSETQRNKGNFPGRFSGRQFSNSRSEMNVSTLELGDSALYLCASSSRDGGKQFFGPGTRLTVL.

This clone showed up many times. V is TRBV15 and J is TRBJ1-1; a weak D match, TRBD1 (5 bases). Germline assignment: CDR1 LNHNV and CDR2 YYDKDF (reference sequence). The V end was cut by 1 base, the J end by 5 bases, with 8 bases between. CDR3 size: 13 residues. The CDR3 DNA reads TGTGCCACCAGCAGAGGTGGGGGGACTGAAGCTTTCTTT. Amino acid sequence: CATSRGGGTEAFF. Full variable domain (outside the CDR3, taken from reference TRBV15 and TRBJ1-1): DAMVIQNPRYQVTQFGKPVTLSCSQTLNHNVMYWYQQKSSQAPKLLFHYYDKDFNNEADTPDNFQSRRPNTSFCFLDIRSPGLGDTAMYLCATSRGGGTEAFFGQGTRLTVV.